The 10 T cell receptor beta chains given below trace back to one sample, sequenced in a study of T cells in Graves' hyperthyroidism and ophthalmopathy (dated by TCRdb to the late 2010s). Library creation used multiplex PCR. Sequencing was performed on an Illumina HiSeq 2000. The TCR beta CDR3 regions were amplified from RNA transcripts. The first round of RT-PCR for the TCR CDR3 was performed with the HTBI primer set and the Qiagen OneStep RT-PCR kit. Clones were called with MiXCR by TCRdb after fastp trimmed the public reads at Q25, and only in-frame beta chains were retained. Each record represents a unique CDR3 protein, reported with the most common genes and DNA among its rows. Recorded for this sample are around 600,000 distinct CDR3 sequences; more than 13% of them occurred a single time. The ten largest clones capture roughly 7.1% of the sample. The specimen sequenced was blood. These receptors were obtained from a woman younger than 30 with Graves' ophthalmopathy.

This clonotype was counted between two and nine times. This chain links TRBV18 with TRBJ2-3; 7 nucleotides align to TRBD1. V was pared by 2 bases and J by 1 base, with 3 bases of the junction left unmatched. There are 15 residues in the CDR3. The germline V gene encodes CDR1 KGHSH and CDR2 LQKENI. The CDR3, as DNA: TGTGCCAGCTCACCAGAGGGGGCCCGCACAGATACGCAGTATTTT. Its translation: CASSPEGARTDTQYF.

This clonotype was found many times. This rearrangement joins TRBV4-1 to TRBJ1-2; D is unresolved. The CDR3 runs 14 residues. The germline V gene has CDR1 MGHRA and CDR2 YSYEKL. The V and J ends lost 1 base and 5 bases respectively, with 11 bases between them. The CDR3 bases are TGCGCCAGCAGCCAAGCACAGACGGGGTATGGCTACACCTTC. It is translated as CASSQAQTGYGYTF.

The rearrangement uses TRBV15 and TRBJ2-3; possible D gene TRBD1, 5 bases. This CDR3 contains 17 residues. V was clipped by 0 bases and J by 0 bases, with 13 bases between them. The V gene's germline CDR1 is LNHNV and CDR2 YYDKDF (reference sequence). The CDR3 region is CATSRDQGSFSTDTQYF. The CDR3 bases are TGTGCCACCAGCAGAGATCAGGGATCCTTTAGCACAGATACGCAGTATTTT.

Many counts were recorded for this clonotype. This chain joins TRBV28 and TRBJ2-4, with 10 positions matching TRBD1. There are 15 residues in the CDR3. CDR1 and CDR2 (germline): MDHEN, SYDVKM. V lost 5 bases to trimming and J lost 3 bases; unmatched junction nucleotides: 4. The CDR3 sequence is CASSPWTGGKNIQYF. The CDR3 DNA reads as TGTGCCAGCAGTCCCTGGACAGGGGGCAAAAACATTCAGTACTTC.

This clonotype was detected many times. The V gene is TRBV6-1, the J gene TRBJ1-5, with a possible D match to TRBD1 (5 bases). The CDR3 is 15 amino acids. Germline CDR1 MNHNS, CDR2 SASEGT. V was trimmed by 8 bases and J by 0 bases, leaving 14 bases between them. The CDR3 sequence: CASGVDSYSNQPQHF. CDR3 nucleotides: TGTGCCAGCGGAGTCGACAGTTATAGCAATCAGCCCCAGCATTTT.

At least ten counts were recorded for this clonotype. V and J are TRBV7-2 and TRBJ1-3; tentatively, D is TRBD1 (5 bases). The CDR3 totals 16 residues. V dropped 1 base and J dropped 2 bases, with 12 bases sitting between them. Germline V gene sequence: CDR1 SGHTA, CDR2 FQGNSA. The CDR3 sequence is CASSLVPRETGNTIYF. As DNA, the CDR3 is TGTGCCAGCAGCTTAGTGCCCAGGGAGACTGGAAACACCATATATTTT.

Of note for this clonotype: At one end, the junction sequence differs from germline, possibly due to a read error. V is TRBV28 and J is TRBJ1-1; 10 nucleotides match TRBD1. Germline V gives CDR1 MDHEN, CDR2 SYDVKM. The CDR3 is 14 amino acids. As DNA, the CDR3 is TGTGCCAGCATTCCGGGACAGGGGAACACTGGAGCTTTCTTT. Translation gives CASIPGQGNTGAFF.

The rearrangement uses TRBV19 and TRBJ2-7; 9 bases agree with TRBD1. The V gene's germline CDR1 is LNHDA and CDR2 SQIVND (reference sequence). This CDR3 has 15 amino acids. Germline trimming cut 3 bases from V and 4 bases from J; bases unmatched to any gene: 7. As DNA, the CDR3 is TGTGCCAGTAGTATTGTAGGGACAGGGATATACGAGCAGTACTTC. Its translation is CASSIVGTGIYEQYF.

In its sample, this clonotype was seen many times. V gene TRBV30 combines with J gene TRBJ1-1; TRBD1 aligns across 7 bases. Unmatched junction bases numbered 9, after V lost 3 bases and J lost 11 bases. Germline V gene lookup returns CDR1 GTSNPN and CDR2 SVGIG (reference sequence). CDR3 length equals 12 residues. CDR3 amino acids: CAWRKTGSGAFF. CDR3 nucleotides: TGTGCCTGGAGAAAGACAGGGTCGGGGGCTTTCTTT.

There are many counts of this clonotype. V is TRBV12-3 or TRBV12-4 and J is TRBJ2-7, with 10 bases aligning to TRBD1. Germline trimming cut 3 bases from V and 5 bases from J; bases unmatched to any gene: 4. This CDR3 spans 14 amino acids. The CDR3 is CASSFFGTGDEQYF. Here the CDR3 DNA reads TGTGCCAGCAGTTTTTTCGGGACAGGGGACGAGCAGTACTTC.